Listed here are 13 T cell receptor beta chains from one sample, sequenced in a study of T-cell memory formation after mild COVID-19. TCRdb passed the 5' RACE reads through MiXCR, listing each CDR3 protein once. Of approximately 250,000 distinct CDR3 sequences listed, over 15% are singletons. Sequenced sample: PBMCs or a T cell subset sorted from them (not recorded which). These receptors all come from a man aged 18 to 30 who had mild COVID-19 (a few samples of this study predate the infection). Cell type and time point are not known.

This clonotype occurred a few times. The chain joins TRBV4-1 to TRBJ1-2; TRBD1 is a possible D gene (6 bases). CDR3 length equals 16 residues. Germline V gives CDR1 MGHRA, CDR2 YSYEKL. V shed 1 base and J shed 4 bases, with 16 bases lying between them. CDR3 DNA: TGCGCCAGCAGCCAAGCTCAACAGGGAGCTGCCTATGGCTACACCTTC. Its translation: CASSQAQQGAAYGYTF.

This clonotype was counted many times. The chain carries TRBV5-1 and TRBJ2-1, with TRBD2 as a possible D gene (5 bases). There are 16 residues in the CDR3. V lost 1 base and J 9 bases, leaving 20 bases between the germline ends. Germline CDR1 reads SGHRS; CDR2 reads YFSETQ. The CDR3 sequence is CASSLLWVDEGSEQFF. The CDR3 nucleotides are TGCGCCAGCAGCTTGCTTTGGGTTGACGAGGGCAGTGAGCAGTTCTTC.

The V gene is TRBV28, the J gene TRBJ2-5; D perhaps matches TRBD1 (6 bases). This CDR3 has 15 amino acids. Germline loops: CDR1 MDHEN, CDR2 SYDVKM. V shed 3 bases and J shed 5 bases, with 16 bases lying between them. The chain's CDR3 is CASSFSAPRGETQYF. CDR3 sequence (DNA): TGTGCCAGCAGTTTCTCGGCTCCTAGGGGGGAGACCCAGTACTTC.

The rearrangement uses TRBV6-2 or TRBV6-3 and TRBJ2-3; D gene unclear. The V end lost 4 bases, the J end lost 5 bases, and 19 bases lay between the germline ends. CDR1 and CDR2 from the germline V gene are MNHEY and SVGEGT. The CDR3 runs to 16 residues. The CDR3 loop is CASSFRRTSPGDTQYF. Written as DNA, the CDR3 is TGTGCCAGCAGTTTCCGGCGGACCAGTCCAGGAGATACGCAGTATTTT.

The chain has TRBV6-5 and TRBJ2-5, with a tentative D call TRBD2 (6 bases). From germline, CDR1 is MNHEY and CDR2 SVGAGI. CDR3 length equals 13 residues. V dropped 4 bases and J dropped 7 bases, with 13 bases sitting between them. CDR3 residues: CASSLDSGATQYF. The CDR3 nucleotides are TGTGCCAGCAGTTTAGACTCGGGAGCGACCCAGTACTTC.

This clonotype has more than one count but fewer than ten. The chain is built from TRBV4-2 and TRBJ2-3, with D uncertain. V lost 0 bases, J lost 3 bases, and 10 bases lay in between. Looked up from germline, CDR1 is LGHNA and CDR2 is YNFKEQ. The CDR3 extends over 15 amino acids. CDR3 residues: CASSQELARTDTQYF. CDR3 DNA sequence: TGTGCCAGCAGCCAAGAATTGGCCAGAACAGATACGCAGTATTTT.

This clonotype was detected ten times or more. The chain couples TRBV29-1 to TRBJ1-1; D is perhaps TRBD1 (6 bases). The V end was cut by 6 bases, the J end by 5 bases, with 13 bases between. Per the germline V gene, CDR1 is SQVTM and CDR2 is ANQGSEA. This CDR3 has 12 residues. CDR3 residues: CSVSTGLTEAFF. The CDR3 coding sequence is TGCAGCGTGAGTACAGGGTTGACTGAAGCTTTCTTT.

The table lists this clonotype with a few counts. The chain joins TRBV10-1 to TRBJ2-7; D is possibly TRBD1 (6 bases). CDR1 WNHNN and CDR2 SYGVQD come from the germline V gene (reference sequence). The ends were cut back, 5 bases at V and 0 bases at J, with 11 bases in the middle. The CDR3 is made up of 14 amino acids. The CDR3 protein is CASSKDRFSYEQYF. The CDR3 DNA sequence: TGCGCCAGCAGTAAGGACAGATTCTCCTACGAGCAGTACTTC.

The genes are TRBV13 and TRBJ2-3; D is tentatively TRBD1 or TRBD2 (5 bases each). Between the trimmed V and J ends, which lost 5 bases and 4 bases, there was a span of 10 bases. The CDR3 has 13 amino acids. Germline V gene data show CDR1 as PRHDT and CDR2 as FYEKMQ (reference sequence). The CDR3 region has the DNA TGTGCCAGCAGCACAGGAGGTTCAGATACGCAGTATTTT. Protein: CASSTGGSDTQYF.

This clonotype was detected a few times. The chain recombines TRBV12-3 or TRBV12-4 with TRBJ1-6; perhaps TRBD1 as D (6 bases). The CDR3 contains 13 residues. V was pared by 6 bases and J by 9 bases, with 12 bases between. CDR3 in DNA: TGTGCCAGCAGCCCAGGGGTACCTTCACCCCTCCACTTT. Amino acids: CASSPGVPSPLHF.

Only a few counts were recorded for this clonotype. V is TRBV29-1 and J is TRBJ2-1; TRBD1 might be the D (6 bases). Germline lookup yields CDR1 SQVTM and CDR2 ANQGSEA. This CDR3 has 11 amino acids. CDR3 nucleotides: TGCAGGGGAGACAGGTGGGGGGAGCAGTTCTTC. Encoded protein: CRGDRWGEQFF.

This clonotype was recorded at least ten times. The DNA for the CDR3 is TGTGCCAGCGGTGTGACAGGGGATCAGCCCCAGCATTTT. Residues: CASGVTGDQPQHF. The genes are TRBV7-2 and TRBJ1-5, with 8 bases fitting TRBD1. Germline V CDR1 and CDR2: SGHTA, FQGNSA. Trimming at V came to 8 bases and at J to 5 bases, leaving 5 bases not matched to a gene. The CDR3 is 13 amino acids.

The rearrangement links TRBV7-3 to TRBJ1-5, with D hard to call. The CDR3 is 18 amino acids. V shed 1 base and J shed 0 bases, with 16 bases lying between them. Per germline, CDR1 SGHTA and CDR2 FQGTGA. This chain's CDR3 is CASSLNPSRGNSNQPQHF. The CDR3 nucleotides are TGTGCCAGCAGCTTAAATCCCTCCCGGGGTAATAGCAATCAGCCCCAGCATTTT.